This TCR beta chain was captured in a study of monozygotic twins with inflammatory bowel disease. Regarding the study as a whole: Repertoire similarity was not found to differ between concordant and discordant twins, possibly from limited power. Healthy co-twins exceeded IBD patients in TCRbeta diversity as measured by inverse Simpson.

Of note for this clonotype: Its antigen is unidentified.

There are 13 residues in the CDR3. CDR1 is SGHTA, CDR2 FQGNSA, per germline. TCRdb reworked the 5' RACE reads into one entry per CDR3 protein, no DNA. The sample includes about 160,000 distinct CDR3 sequences. This receptor was obtained from a human donor with ulcerative colitis or Crohn's disease, or a healthy co-twin of an affected twin (not recorded which). The chain links TRBV7-2 to TRBJ2-1; the TCRdb D gene call, TRBD1, has no DNA to confirm it. Sequencing was done on a sample of blood. CDR3 in amino acids: CASRGDGWGEQFF.